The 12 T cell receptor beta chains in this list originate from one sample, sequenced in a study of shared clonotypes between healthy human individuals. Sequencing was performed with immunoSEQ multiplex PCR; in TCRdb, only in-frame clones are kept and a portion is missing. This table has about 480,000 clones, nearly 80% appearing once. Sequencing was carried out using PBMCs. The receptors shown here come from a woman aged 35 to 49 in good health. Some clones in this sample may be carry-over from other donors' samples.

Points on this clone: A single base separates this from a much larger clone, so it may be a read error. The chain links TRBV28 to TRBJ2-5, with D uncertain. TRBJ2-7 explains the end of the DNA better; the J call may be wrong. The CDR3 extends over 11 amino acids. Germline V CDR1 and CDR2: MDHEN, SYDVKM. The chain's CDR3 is CASSFLYEQYF. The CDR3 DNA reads TGTGCCAGCAGTTTTCTCTACGAGCAGTACTTC.

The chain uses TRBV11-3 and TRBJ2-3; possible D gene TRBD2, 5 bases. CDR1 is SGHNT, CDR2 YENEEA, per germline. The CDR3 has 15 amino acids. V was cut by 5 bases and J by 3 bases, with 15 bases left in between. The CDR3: CASSRGSPGTDTQYF. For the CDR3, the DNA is TGTGCCAGCAGCCGTGGGAGTCCGGGGACAGATACGCAGTATTTT.

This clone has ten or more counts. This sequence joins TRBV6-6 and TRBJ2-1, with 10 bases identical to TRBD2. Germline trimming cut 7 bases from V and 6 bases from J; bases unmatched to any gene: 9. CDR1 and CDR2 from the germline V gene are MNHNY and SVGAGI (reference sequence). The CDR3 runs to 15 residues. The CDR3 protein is CASIPGLAFLNEQFF. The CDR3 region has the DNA TGTGCCAGCATTCCGGGACTAGCGTTTCTCAATGAGCAGTTCTTC.

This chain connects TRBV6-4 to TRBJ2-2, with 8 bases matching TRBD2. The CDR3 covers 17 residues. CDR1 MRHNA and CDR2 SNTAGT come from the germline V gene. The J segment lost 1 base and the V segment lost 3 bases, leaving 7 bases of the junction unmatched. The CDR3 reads CASSETNSGENTGELFF. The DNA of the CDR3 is TGTGCCAGCAGTGAAACCAATAGCGGGGAGAACACCGGGGAGCTGTTTTTT.

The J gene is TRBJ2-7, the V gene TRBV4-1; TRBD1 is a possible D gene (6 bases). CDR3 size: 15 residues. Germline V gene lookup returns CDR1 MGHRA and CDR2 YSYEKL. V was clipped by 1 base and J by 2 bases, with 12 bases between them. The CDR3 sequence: CASSQAGTRPYEQYF. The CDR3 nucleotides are TGCGCCAGCAGCCAAGCGGGGACAAGGCCCTACGAGCAGTACTTC.

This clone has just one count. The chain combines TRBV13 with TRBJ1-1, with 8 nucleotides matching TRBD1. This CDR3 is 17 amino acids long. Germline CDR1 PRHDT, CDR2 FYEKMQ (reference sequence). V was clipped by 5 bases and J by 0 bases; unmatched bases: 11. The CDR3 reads CASSPRGTGGMNTEAFF. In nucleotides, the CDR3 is TGTGCCAGCAGCCCTCGGGGTACAGGGGGAATGAACACTGAAGCTTTCTTT.

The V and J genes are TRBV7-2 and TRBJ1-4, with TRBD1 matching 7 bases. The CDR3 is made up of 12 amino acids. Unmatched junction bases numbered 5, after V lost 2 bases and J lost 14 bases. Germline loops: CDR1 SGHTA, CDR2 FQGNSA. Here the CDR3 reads CASSLRQGDLFF. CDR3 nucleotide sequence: TGTGCCAGCAGCTTAAGGCAGGGGGACCTGTTTTTT.

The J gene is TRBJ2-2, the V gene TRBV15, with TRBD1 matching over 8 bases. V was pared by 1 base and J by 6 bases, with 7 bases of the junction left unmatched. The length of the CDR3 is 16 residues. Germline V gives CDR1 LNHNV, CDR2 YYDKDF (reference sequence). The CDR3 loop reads CATSRVETGESGELFF. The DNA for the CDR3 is TGTGCCACCAGCAGAGTCGAGACAGGGGAATCCGGGGAGCTGTTTTTT.

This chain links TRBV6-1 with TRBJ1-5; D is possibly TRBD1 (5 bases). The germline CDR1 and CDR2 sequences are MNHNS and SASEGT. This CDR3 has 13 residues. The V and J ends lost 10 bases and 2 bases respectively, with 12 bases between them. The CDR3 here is CATRESGNQPQHF. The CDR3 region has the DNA TGTGCCACCAGGGAGTCTGGCAATCAGCCCCAGCATTTT.

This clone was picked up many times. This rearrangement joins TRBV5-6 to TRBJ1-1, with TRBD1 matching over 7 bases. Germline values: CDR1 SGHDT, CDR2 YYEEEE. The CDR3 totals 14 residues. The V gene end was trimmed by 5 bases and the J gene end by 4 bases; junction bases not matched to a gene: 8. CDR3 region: CASSAGTALTEAFF. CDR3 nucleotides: TGTGCCAGCAGTGCCGGGACAGCTCTCACTGAAGCTTTCTTT.

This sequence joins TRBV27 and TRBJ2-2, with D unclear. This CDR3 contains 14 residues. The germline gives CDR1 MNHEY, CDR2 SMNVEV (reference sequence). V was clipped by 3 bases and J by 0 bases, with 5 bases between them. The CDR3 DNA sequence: TGTGCCAGCAGTTTTGTAACGAACACCGGGGAGCTGTTTTTT. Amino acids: CASSFVTNTGELFF.

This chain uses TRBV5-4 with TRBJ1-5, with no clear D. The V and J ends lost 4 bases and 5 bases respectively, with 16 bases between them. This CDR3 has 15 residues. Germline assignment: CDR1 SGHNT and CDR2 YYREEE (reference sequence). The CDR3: CASSLNLGADQPQHF. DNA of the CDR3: TGTGCCAGCAGCCTTAACCTGGGTGCAGATCAGCCCCAGCATTTT.